The sample holds a few counts of the clone carrying this T cell receptor (beta chain). These data belong to a study of blood T cells in healthy people across ages. Caucasian individuals from Russia who were healthy and aged 6 to 90 acted as donors. Primed by a sample-barcoded 5' primer and a J-beta primer mix, a second PCR proceeded for about 6 to 11 cycles. TCRdb reprocessed the 5' RACE reads via MiXCR and lists one record per CDR3 protein. The sample contains approximately 780,000 distinct CDR3 sequences, around 25% of which appear only once. V was clipped by 5 bases and J by 5 bases, with 8 bases between them. The germline gives CDR1 SQVTM, CDR2 ANQGSEA. There are 11 residues in the CDR3. This sample also belongs to another study, concerning T cells of mothers and their children.

The sample consisted of blood. The TCR originated in a boy between 10 and 17 years old in good health. The rearrangement uses TRBV29-1 and TRBJ2-3; D remains ambiguous. CDR3 in amino acids: CSVLLGDTQYF. As DNA, the CDR3 is TGCAGCGTTTTACTCGGAGATACGCAGTATTTT.